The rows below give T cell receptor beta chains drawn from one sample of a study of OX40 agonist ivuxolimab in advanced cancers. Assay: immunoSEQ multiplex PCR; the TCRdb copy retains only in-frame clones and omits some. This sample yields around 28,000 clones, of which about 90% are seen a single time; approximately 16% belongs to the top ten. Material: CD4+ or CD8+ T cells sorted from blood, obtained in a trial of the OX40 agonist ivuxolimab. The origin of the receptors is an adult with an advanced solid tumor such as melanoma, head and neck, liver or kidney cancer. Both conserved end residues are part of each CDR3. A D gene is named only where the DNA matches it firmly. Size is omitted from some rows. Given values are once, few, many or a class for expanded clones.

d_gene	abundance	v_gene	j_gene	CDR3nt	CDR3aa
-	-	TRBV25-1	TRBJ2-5	TGTGCCAGCAGTGAGGGGGAGACCCAGTACTTC	CASSEGETQYF
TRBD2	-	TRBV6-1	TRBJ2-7	TGTGCCAGCAGTGAAGTTAAACTAGCGGGATACGAGCAGTACTTC	CASSEVKLAGYEQYF
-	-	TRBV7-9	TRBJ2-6	TGTGCCAGCAGCCCGGCGGGCTCTGGGGCCAACGTCCTGACTTTC	CASSPAGSGANVLTF
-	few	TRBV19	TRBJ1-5	TGTGCCAGTAGTATAAAGGTTTATGGCAATCAGCCCCAGCATTTT	CASSIKVYGNQPQHF
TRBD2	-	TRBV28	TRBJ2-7	TGTGCCAGCAGCCTGACTAGCGGGAGCTCCTACGAGCAGTACTTC	CASSLTSGSSYEQYF
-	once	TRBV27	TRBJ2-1	TGTGCCAGCAGTTTATCGAAGTCAGAACACCCCTACAATGAGCAGTTCTTC	CASSLSKSEHPYNEQFF
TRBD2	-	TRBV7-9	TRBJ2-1	TGTGCCAGCAGCTCGATAGCGGGAGTAAACAATGAGCAGTTCTTC	CASSSIAGVNNEQFF
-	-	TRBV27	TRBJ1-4	TGTGCCAGCAGTTTAACTACAGGAGGTACTGAAAAACTGTTTTTT	CASSLTTGGTEKLFF
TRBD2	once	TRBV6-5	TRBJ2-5	TGTGCCAGCACCTGGACTAGCGGGAGATCAGAGACCCAGTACTTC	CASTWTSGRSETQYF
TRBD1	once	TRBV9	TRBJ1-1	TGTGCCAGCAGCGCCAGACAGGGCATGAACACTGAAGCTTTCTTT	CASSARQGMNTEAFF
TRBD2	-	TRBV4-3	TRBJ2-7	TGCGCCAGCAGCCCGATTCGGAGCGGGGGGTCCTACGAGCAGTACTTC	CASSPIRSGGSYEQYF
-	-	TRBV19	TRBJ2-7	TGTGCCAGTAGTAAGGGGCAGGGCAGCTACGAGCAGTACTTC	CASSKGQGSYEQYF
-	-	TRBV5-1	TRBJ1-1	TGCGCCAGCAGCTTGGAACAGGGGAACACTGAAGCTTTCTTT	CASSLEQGNTEAFF
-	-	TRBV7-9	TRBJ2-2	TGTGCCAGCAGCTTAAGTGTGACTGCCGGGGAGCTGTTTTTT	CASSLSVTAGELFF
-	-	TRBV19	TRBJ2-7	TGTGCCAGTAGTCCCGGAAGGATATACGAGCAGTACTTC	CASSPGRIYEQYF
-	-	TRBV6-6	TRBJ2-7	TGTGCCAGCAGTTATAAAGGGATCCTCACTACCTACGAGCAGTACTTC	CASSYKGILTTYEQYF
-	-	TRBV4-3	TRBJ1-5	TGCGCCAGCAGCCAAGGAGTATATAGCAATCAGCCCCAGCATTTT	CASSQGVYSNQPQHF
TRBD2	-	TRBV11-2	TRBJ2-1	TGTGCCAGCAGCTTAGTCTCGGGGGGGGATGAGCAGTTCTTC	CASSLVSGGDEQFF
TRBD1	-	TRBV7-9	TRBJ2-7	TGTGCCAGCAGCTGGGACAGGGCCGAGCAGTACTTC	CASSWDRAEQYF
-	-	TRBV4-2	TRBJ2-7	TGTGCCAGCAGCCAAGAGAGTCCCCCACTCCGTTCCTACGAGCAGTACTTC	CASSQESPPLRSYEQYF
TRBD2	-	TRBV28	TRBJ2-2	TGTGCCAGCAGTTCCCACCGACTAGCGGGAGGGCCACCTGCGAACACCGGGGAGCTGTTTTTT	CASSSHRLAGGPPANTGELFF
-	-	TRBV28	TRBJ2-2	TGTGCCAGCAGCCCCTCAGTGAACACCGGGGAGCTGTTTTTT	CASSPSVNTGELFF
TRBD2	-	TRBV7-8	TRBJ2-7	TGTGCCAGCAACGGACTAGAGACCTACGAGCAGTACTTC	CASNGLETYEQYF
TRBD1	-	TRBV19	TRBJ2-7	TGTGCCAGTAGTATAATCGGAGCGAGACAGGGGAGGAATGAGCAGTACTTC	CASSIIGARQGRNEQYF
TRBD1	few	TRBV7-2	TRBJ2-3	TGTGCCAGCAGCCCGGGACAGGGGGCCGCAGATACGCAGTATTTT	CASSPGQGAADTQYF
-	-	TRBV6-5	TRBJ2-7	TGTGCCAGCAGCCCGGATGCGGCATTGGTGCAGTACTTC	CASSPDAALVQYF
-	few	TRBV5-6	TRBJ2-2	TGTGCCAGCAGCTTCCCTGGGACCGGGGAGCTGTTTTTT	CASSFPGTGELFF
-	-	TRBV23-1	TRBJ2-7	TGCGCCAGCAGTCAATCGCCCCGTAACTCCTACGAGCAGTACTTC	CASSQSPRNSYEQYF
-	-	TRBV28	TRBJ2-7	TGTGCCAGCATCGAAAGAGGGGGAGGGCCCCAAGAGCAGTACTTC	CASIERGGGPQEQYF
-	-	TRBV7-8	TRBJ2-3	TGTGCCAGCAGCTGGGCTGTTTATGGCACAGATACGCAGTATTTT	CASSWAVYGTDTQYF
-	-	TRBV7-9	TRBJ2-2	TGTGCCAGCAGCTCCCTCGCCACCCCCGGGGAGCTGTTTTTT	CASSSLATPGELFF
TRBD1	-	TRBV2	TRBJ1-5	TGTGCCAGCAGTGGGGGACAGTATAGCAATCAGCCCCAGCATTTT	CASSGGQYSNQPQHF
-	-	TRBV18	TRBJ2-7	TGTGCCAGCTCACCACCGGGCAGGAACTCCCCCTACGAGCAGTACTTC	CASSPPGRNSPYEQYF
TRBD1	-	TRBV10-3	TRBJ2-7	TGTGCCATCAGTGCCGGGACAGCAGTCGTGGAGCAGTACTTC	CAISAGTAVVEQYF
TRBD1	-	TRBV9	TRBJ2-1	TGTGCCAGCAGCGTAGGGAAACAGGGGAACAATGAGCAGTTCTTC	CASSVGKQGNNEQFF
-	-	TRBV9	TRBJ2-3	TGTGCCAGCAGCGTAGGCGGCACAGATACGCAGTATTTT	CASSVGGTDTQYF
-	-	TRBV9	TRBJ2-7	TGTGCCAGCAGCGTAGATAAAGGGTGGGTCTACGAGCAGTACTTC	CASSVDKGWVYEQYF
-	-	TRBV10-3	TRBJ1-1	TGTGCCATCAGTGAGTCGAGCAGGGAGGTTTTCTTT	CAISESSREVFF
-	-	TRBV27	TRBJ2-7	TGTGCCAGCAGTTCCTCGGACAGTTGGGCCTACGAGCAGTACTTC	CASSSSDSWAYEQYF
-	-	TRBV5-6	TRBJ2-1	TGTGCCAGCAGCTCGGGAAGTAGCAATGAGCAGTTCTTC	CASSSGSSNEQFF